These 20 T cell receptor beta chains came from one sample sequenced in a study of blood T cell repertoires in COVID-19. Only in-frame clones appear in the TCRdb table, and some are missing; sequencing was by immunoSEQ multiplex PCR. The data hold fewer than 500,000 clones, with over 65% observed a single time. The sample taken for sequencing was peripheral blood. Receptor source: a human donor with acute or convalescent COVID-19. The donor label of this sample is uncertain.

The chain combines TRBV30 with TRBJ2-1; 10 bases match TRBD2. The trim removed 2 bases at V and 6 bases at J, leaving 10 bases unmatched. Germline V gene data show CDR1 as GTSNPN and CDR2 as SVGIG (reference sequence). The CDR3 has 16 amino acids. Here the CDR3 reads CAWSPLLAGALNEQFF. DNA for the CDR3: TGTGCCTGGAGTCCTCTGCTAGCGGGGGCGCTCAATGAGCAGTTCTTC.

The V and J genes are TRBV5-1 and TRBJ1-1, with 9 positions matching TRBD1. After removal of 4 bases from V and 1 base from J, the junction contained 14 bases not matched to a gene. The germline CDR1 and CDR2 sequences are SGHRS and YFSETQ. The CDR3 contains 18 residues. CDR3 nucleotide sequence: TGCGCCAGCAGCATACGAACAGGGGGCATGAATTCGAACACTGAAGCTTTCTTT. This gives the protein CASSIRTGGMNSNTEAFF.

This sequence joins TRBV2 and TRBJ1-5; 7 nucleotides align to TRBD1. J gave up 4 bases and V 6 bases, and 6 bases lay outside the gene matches. CDR1 is SNHLY, CDR2 FYNNEI, per germline. CDR3 length equals 14 residues. The CDR3 here is CASRPGQPNQPQHF. The CDR3 bases are TGTGCCAGCAGACCGGGACAGCCTAATCAGCCCCAGCATTTT. Together with reference TRBV2 and TRBJ1-5, the CDR3 gives the full variable domain: EPEVTQTPSHQVTQMGQEVILRCVPISNHLYFYWYRQILGQKVEFLVSFYNNEISEKSEIFDDQFSVERPDGSNFTLKIRSTKLEDSAMYFCASRPGQPNQPQHFGDGTRLSIL.

The table lists this clone with a count of one. The chain is built from TRBV14 and TRBJ2-2; TRBD1 agrees at 11 bases. The trim removed 1 base at V and 6 bases at J, leaving 10 bases unmatched. Germline lookup yields CDR1 SGHDN and CDR2 FVKESK. This CDR3 comprises 18 residues. CDR3 coding DNA: TGTGCCAGCAGCCAAGCATATAGGGACAGGGGGTTCTCCGGGGAGCTGTTTTTT. Protein product: CASSQAYRDRGFSGELFF. Combining the CDR3 with reference TRBV14 and TRBJ2-2 gives the whole variable domain EAGVTQFPSHSVIEKGQTVTLRCDPISGHDNLYWYRRVMGKEIKFLLHFVKESKQDESGMPNNRFLAERTGGTYSTLKVQPAELEDSGVYFCASSQAYRDRGFSGELFFGEGSRLTVL.

J is TRBJ1-4 and V is TRBV6-2 or TRBV6-3; D perhaps matches TRBD1 (5 bases). This CDR3 spans 16 amino acids. The V gene lost 6 bases and the J gene lost 3 bases, with 17 bases spanning the gap. Germline CDR1 reads MNHEY; CDR2 reads SVGEGT. CDR3 bases: TGTGCCAGCAGCCCTTGTCTGGGGCGAGCTAATGAAAAACTGTTTTTT. Translating it yields CASSPCLGRANEKLFF.

The chain couples TRBV12-5 to TRBJ1-5; 9 nucleotides match TRBD1. This CDR3 has 14 amino acids. Germline lookup yields CDR1 LGHNT and CDR2 FRNRAP. Unmatched junction bases numbered 7, after V lost 6 bases and J lost 7 bases. CDR3 amino acids: CASGAPDRGQPQHF. CDR3 nucleotide sequence: TGTGCTAGTGGAGCCCCCGACAGGGGGCAGCCCCAGCATTTT. The full variable domain, in which reference TRBV12-5 and TRBJ1-5 provide the parts outside the CDR3, is DARVTQTPRHKVTEMGQEVTMRCQPILGHNTVFWYRQTMMQGLELLAYFRNRAPLDDSGMPKDRFSAEMPDATLATLKIQPSEPRDSAVYFCASGAPDRGQPQHFGDGTRLSIL.

This clone was seen a few times. The J gene is TRBJ1-1, the V gene TRBV18, with D perhaps TRBD1 (5 bases). The CDR3 has 12 residues. V lost 3 bases and J 7 bases, leaving 9 bases between the germline ends. The germline gives CDR1 KGHSH, CDR2 LQKENI. The CDR3 DNA sequence: TGTGCCAGCTCACCGGTGCAGGGTGAAGCTTTCTTT. It specifies CASSPVQGEAFF.

This chain joins TRBV2 and TRBJ2-7; 9 nucleotides align to TRBD2. V was clipped by 4 bases and J by 6 bases; unmatched bases: 10. The CDR3 length is 15 residues. Germline CDR1 is SNHLY and CDR2 is FYNNEI. The CDR3 DNA sequence: TGTGCCAGCAGTGTAGTAGCGGGGGTTTCTTCCGAGCAGTACTTC. It yields the protein CASSVVAGVSSEQYF.

The rearrangement links TRBV5-1 to TRBJ1-1; a possible D gene is TRBD1 (6 bases). Trimming took off 3 bases at V and 0 bases at J, with 9 bases between the two ends. The V gene's germline CDR1 is SGHRS and CDR2 YFSETQ. The CDR3 sequence is 14 residues long. The CDR3, as DNA: TGCGCCAGCAGCTCAGGACAGATGAACACTGAAGCTTTCTTT. It yields the protein CASSSGQMNTEAFF.

CDR3 bases: TGTGCCAGCAGTGATGAAGCGGCCGGGGGGAATGAGCAGTTCTTC. Encoded protein: CASSDEAAGGNEQFF. The chain combines TRBV2 with TRBJ2-1; TRBD2 aligns across 7 bases. This CDR3 has 15 residues. The V segment lost 3 bases and the J segment 7 bases; nucleotides outside the gene matches: 9. Germline V gene lookup returns CDR1 SNHLY and CDR2 FYNNEI.

CDR3 DNA sequence: TGTGCCAGCAGTGAGTTGACTAGCGGGAGAGGGAATGAGCAGTTCTTC. Translation gives CASSELTSGRGNEQFF. This chain links TRBV6-1 with TRBJ2-1, with 12 bases matching TRBD2. CDR1 MNHNS and CDR2 SASEGT come from the germline V gene. The CDR3 has 16 residues. V gave up 3 bases and J gave up 7 bases; unmatched junction bases: 7.

The count of this clone is one. This chain joins TRBV4-1 and TRBJ1-1; TRBD1 matches at 8 bases. Per the germline V gene, CDR1 is MGHRA and CDR2 is YSYEKL. V lost 5 bases, J lost 3 bases, and 8 bases stayed unmatched. The CDR3 is 15 residues long. Written as DNA, the CDR3 is TGCGCCAGCAGCATAACAGGGGGTAGCGACACTGAAGCTTTCTTT. Translated, it gives CASSITGGSDTEAFF.

This rearrangement joins TRBV11-2 to TRBJ1-3; 7 nucleotides agree with TRBD1. Germline CDR1 reads SGHAT; CDR2 reads FQNNGV. This CDR3 contains 16 residues. V lost 4 bases to trimming and J lost 4 bases; unmatched junction nucleotides: 10. Written as DNA, the CDR3 is TGTGCCAGCAGCTATTTGGACAGGAATGTAGGAAACACCATATATTTT. Amino acids: CASSYLDRNVGNTIYF.

The rearrangement uses TRBV28 and TRBJ1-2, with 10 bases identical to TRBD1. This CDR3 spans 14 amino acids. The germline V gene has CDR1 MDHEN and CDR2 SYDVKM. Trimming at V came to 6 bases and at J to 5 bases, leaving 6 bases not matched to a gene. CDR3: CASRTGGQGYGYTF. CDR3 DNA sequence: TGTGCCAGCAGAACCGGGGGACAGGGGTATGGCTACACCTTC.

V and J are TRBV15 and TRBJ1-3; TRBD1 might be the D (5 bases). Germline CDR1 is LNHNV and CDR2 is YYDKDF (reference sequence). CDR3 length: 17 residues. Trimming took off 0 bases at V and 3 bases at J, with 15 bases between the two ends. The CDR3 nucleotides read TGTGCCACCAGCAGAGATTACACAGGAAGCCTTGGAAACACCATATATTTT. Translation: CATSRDYTGSLGNTIYF.

The rearrangement links TRBV5-1 to TRBJ2-7; 11 bases are shared with TRBD2. After removal of 3 bases from V and 4 bases from J, the junction contained 15 bases not matched to a gene. CDR3 length equals 18 residues. Germline lookup yields CDR1 SGHRS and CDR2 YFSETQ. CDR3 protein: CASSWGGTSGEILYEQYF. The DNA of the CDR3 is TGCGCCAGCAGCTGGGGCGGGACTAGCGGAGAAATCCTGTACGAGCAGTACTTC. Full variable domain (rest looked up from reference TRBV5-1 and TRBJ2-7): KAGVTQTPRYLIKTRGQQVTLSCSPISGHRSVSWYQQTPGQGLQFLFEYFSETQRNKGNFPGRFSGRQFSNSRSEMNVSTLELGDSALYLCASSWGGTSGEILYEQYFGPGTRLTVT.

This clone was detected once. This chain connects TRBV5-1 to TRBJ1-2, with D perhaps TRBD1 (5 bases). The CDR3 has 15 amino acids. Germline CDR1 SGHRS, CDR2 YFSETQ. Trimming shortened V by 0 bases and J by 2 bases, and 11 bases separated the two germline ends. The CDR3 sequence: CASSLVRASNYGYTF. In nucleotides, the CDR3 is TGCGCCAGCAGCTTGGTCAGGGCCTCCAACTATGGCTACACCTTC. The full variable domain, in which reference TRBV5-1 and TRBJ1-2 provide the parts outside the CDR3, is KAGVTQTPRYLIKTRGQQVTLSCSPISGHRSVSWYQQTPGQGLQFLFEYFSETQRNKGNFPGRFSGRQFSNSRSEMNVSTLELGDSALYLCASSLVRASNYGYTFGSGTRLTVV.

The chain links TRBV6-5 to TRBJ1-3, with D perhaps TRBD1 (5 bases). Trimming removed 6 bases at V and 0 bases at J, with 12 bases between. Germline-derived CDR1 and CDR2 are MNHEY and SVGAGI. The CDR3 covers 15 residues. CDR3 in DNA: TGTGCCAGCAGGCCCGGGGGGAGCTCTGGAAACACCATATATTTT. Its protein is CASRPGGSSGNTIYF.

This clone appeared a single time. J is TRBJ1-5 and V is TRBV11-2; TRBD1 is a possible D gene (5 bases). The germline gives CDR1 SGHAT, CDR2 FQNNGV. With 4 bases removed from V and 4 bases from J, the gap between germline ends came to 14 bases. The CDR3 length is 15 residues. CDR3 coding DNA: TGTGCCAGCAGCTCCGCCGGGGGATGGAATCAGCCCCAGCATTTT. Its protein product is CASSSAGGWNQPQHF.

The chain has TRBV6-5 and TRBJ2-3; 8 bases fit TRBD2. Germline CDR1 and CDR2: MNHEY and SVGAGI. Trimming took 6 bases from V and 1 from J; bases not matched to a gene: 0. This CDR3 is built from 13 residues. The CDR3 coding sequence is TGTGCCAGCAGACTAGCGGGCACAGATACGCAGTATTTT. Encoded protein: CASRLAGTDTQYF.